The rows below give T cell receptor beta chains drawn from one sample of a study of shared clonotypes between healthy human individuals. Sequenced by immunoSEQ multiplex PCR; TCRdb stores in-frame clones only, minus some. The data hold 1.4 million or so clones, with approximately 98.5% observed a single time. The sample consisted of naive CD4+ T cells sorted from blood. These receptors were obtained from a man in his thirties or forties in good health. Both conserved end residues are part of each CDR3. The listing skips clone size in some rows; elsewhere it reads once, few, many or a size class.

abundance: -; v_gene: TRBV2; CDR3aa: CASSESDFPRTGAISGANVLTF
abundance: -; v_gene: TRBV18; CDR3aa: CASSPEGAPRSYEQYF
abundance: -; v_gene: TRBV19; CDR3aa: CASSQSINQPQHF
abundance: -; v_gene: TRBV28; CDR3aa: CASRTPGQGSYEQYF
abundance: -; v_gene: TRBV11-2; CDR3aa: CASSFGTNSNQPQHF
abundance: once; v_gene: TRBV6-1; CDR3aa: CASSGEGRGRETQYF
abundance: -; v_gene: TRBV6-5; CDR3aa: CASKGIPNEQFF
abundance: -; v_gene: TRBV28; CDR3aa: CASIKGGFRNQPQHF
abundance: -; v_gene: TRBV28; CDR3aa: CASSLRNGYTF
abundance: -; v_gene: TRBV15; CDR3aa: CATSRAHSATNEKLFF
abundance: -; v_gene: TRBV14; CDR3aa: CASSLSSSYNEQFF
abundance: -; v_gene: TRBV5-1; CDR3aa: CASSPWTSGPNTGELFF
abundance: -; v_gene: TRBV11-3; CDR3aa: CASSTRTSGSVDTQYF
abundance: -; v_gene: TRBV7-9; CDR3aa: CASSSLRGQESYGYTF
abundance: -; v_gene: TRBV29-1; CDR3aa: CSVEVPVLEKLFF
abundance: -; v_gene: TRBV10-1; CDR3aa: CASSEGLGQGIDNEQFF
abundance: -; v_gene: TRBV10-1; CDR3aa: CASRQGPNTEAFF
abundance: once; v_gene: TRBV9; CDR3aa: CASSVRSGAYNEQFF
abundance: -; v_gene: TRBV7-3; CDR3aa: CASSSLAGGRNEQFF
abundance: once; v_gene: TRBV18; CDR3aa: CASSPFAGSTDTQYF